This TCR beta chain was sequenced in a study of a mutant IDH1 vaccine in newly diagnosed glioma. Study summary: Patients got their first vaccination 4-6 weeks after radiotherapy alone, or with temozolomide cycles. Patients had received radiotherapy, temozolomide, or both previously, most receiving both. General study results and limits: Among all patients, vaccine-induced immune responses occurred in around 93%.

Here immunoSEQ multiplex PCR was the method, and the copy in TCRdb shows in-frame clones only, minus some. The repertoire includes approximately 84,000 clones, more than 80% of them detected once, and 5.2% sits in the top ten. This clone showed up just a few times. Antigen: not known. Time point meaning: week 47, end of study. Every vaccination contained 300 ug of the mutant IDH1 20-mer peptide and was paired with topical imiquimod. New WHO grade 3 or 4 astrocytomas that were IDH1-mutant and ATRX-lost had been found in donors. V dropped 6 bases and J dropped 3 bases, with 18 bases sitting between them. Germline-derived CDR1 and CDR2 are MDHEN and SYDVKM. The CDR3 extends over 16 amino acids.

The sequence derives from a man aged 40-50 years with glioma. Material: PBMCs, obtained from a glioma patient whose treatment included an IDH1 peptide vaccine. This chain links TRBV28 with TRBJ1-5; D might be TRBD1 (5 bases). The CDR3 sequence: CASSSWGEVNNQPQHF. The CDR3 DNA reads TGTGCCAGCAGCAGTTGGGGGGAGGTGAACAATCAGCCCCAGCATTTT.